This T cell receptor beta chain was captured in a study of T cells after yellow fever vaccination (dated by TCRdb to between 2018 and 2021). About the full investigation: The SMART-Seq v4 Ultra Low Input RNA kit was used to prepare libraries from fractions with low cell numbers. Blood samples were taken at several timepoints before and after primary and secondary immunization, and bulk PBMC replicates and cell subsets were isolated. Two healthy male donors made up the cohort, one aged 18 to 30 years and the other aged 30 to 39 years. Bulk TCR alpha and beta repertoires were sequenced longitudinally to track T-cell clones before and after primary and booster YFV17D yellow fever vaccination. What the study reported, not specific to this receptor: Compared with the primary T-cell response, the secondary T-cell response was faster but weaker, reaching its peak on day 5 rather than on day 15. A small fraction of clonotypes appeared in both the CD4 and CD8 compartments, likely as a result of convergent recombination. The study included only two donors, which limits how far the findings can be generalized. FACS-sorted repertoires could contain abundant contaminating clonotypes from the bulk population, so computational filtering was required. After the booster, most clones that had expanded after primary vaccination were detected again (about 97% of CD4 and roughly nine tenths of CD8), suggesting broad maintenance of memory.

The treatment or condition label here, explained by the study, means: live attenuated yellow fever vaccine strain. PBMCs were isolated from peripheral blood using a standard Ficoll-Paque protocol. Dynabeads CD4 and CD8 positive selection kits were used to isolate CD4 and CD8 T-cell fractions. RNA was extracted with TriZol from bulk PBMCs, CD4 and CD8 fractions, and dextramer-positive and dextramer-negative fractions. From cysteine to phenylalanine, the CDR3 is 15 amino acids long. Only the CDR3 portion is preserved as DNA: 45 bases, with reading frame beginning at the first base. Looking up the germline V gene yields CDR1 SGHTA and CDR2 FQGNSA. Clipping removes 0 bases from V and 2 bases from J, with 1 as the unmatched junction base count. TCR cDNA was synthesized by 5'RACE template switching, through which a universal primer site and unique molecular identifiers were introduced. cDNA synthesis was primed from both the TCR alpha and TCR beta constant segments. Two PCR steps were used to amplify libraries, with sample barcodes and sequencing adapters being added in the second step. Sequencing of libraries was done on Illumina HiSeq 2500 (2x100 bp) or NovaSeq (2x150 bp). The authors' pipeline ran thus. Demultiplexing of reads and collapsing into UMI consensus sequences were performed with MIGEC, and V(D)J alignment was carried out with MiXCR. Vaccine-responding clonotypes were defined with edgeR using replicate PBMC samples, requiring FDR below 0.01 and a log2 fold change above 5 up to day 15. Each bulk clonotype received a CD4 or CD8 identity based on whether the sequenced CD4 or CD8 repertoire contained that clonotype at higher abundance. TCRdb trimmed public reads at Q25 via fastp, called clones via MiXCR and kept in-frame beta chains. Rows are unified per CDR3 protein, each entry keeping the most common DNA and genes. The V and J calls follow TCRdb's processing rather than the paper's. The sample profile shows approximately 150,000 distinct CDR3 sequences; less than 9.5% of them were found once. Jointly, the top ten make up roughly 0.73% of the sample.

This clonotype was counted at least ten times. No antigen is known for it. Base qualities are missing; no much larger clone stands one base away. This TCR was sampled from a man in his thirties or forties who received the YFV17D yellow fever vaccine. Sample: CD4+ T cells sorted from PBMCs, taken 5 days after the yellow fever booster vaccination. The sequence joins TRBV7-2 to TRBJ2-3; TRBD1 lines up with 8 middle nucleotides. The sequence in DNA is TGTGCCAGCAGCTTAGCGGGACAGGCCACAGATACGCAGTATTTT. It is translated as CASSLAGQATDTQYF. With the rest looked up from the reference TRBV7-2 and TRBJ2-3 genes rather than sequenced, the full variable domain is GAGVSQSPSNKVTEKGKDVELRCDPISGHTALYWYRQSLGQGLEFLIYFQGNSAPDKSGLPSDRFSAERTGGSVSTLTIQRTQQEDSAVYLCASSLAGQATDTQYFGPGTRLTVL.